This T cell receptor (beta chain) emerged from a study of T cells in Graves' hyperthyroidism and ophthalmopathy. As for the study in general: Peripheral blood was obtained at initial diagnosis, preceding any treatment.

Based on clinical symptoms, serum thyroxine and TRAb, thyroid ultrasound and orbital computed tomography, diagnoses were reached. Researchers took RNA transcripts and amplified the TCR beta CDR3 regions from them. First-round RT-PCR with HTBI primers amplified the TCR CDR3 region. MiXCR, applied by TCRdb to the multiplex PCR reads, yields one record per CDR3 protein. The data contain some 370,000 distinct CDR3 sequences, roughly a sixth of them singletons. General study findings and limits: Stable hyperthyroidism and ophthalmopathy were separated using 13 V-J signatures.

In its sample, this clonotype was seen a few times. Its matching antigen is unknown. CDR1 is KGHDR and CDR2 is SFDVKD in the germline V gene. The CDR3 runs 14 residues. V lost 3 bases, J lost 4 bases, and 1 base stayed unmatched. Sequenced sample: blood. This TCR was recovered from a woman in her thirties with Graves' hyperthyroidism that later progressed to Graves' ophthalmopathy. The V and J genes are TRBV24-1 and TRBJ1-1, with TRBD1 identical over 10 bases. The CDR3 DNA reads as TGTGCCACCAGTGATCGACAGGGGGCCACTGAAGCTTTCTTT. Amino acids: CATSDRQGATEAFF.